These 29 T cell receptor beta chains were all obtained from the same sample, sequenced in a study of blood T cells in healthy people across ages. A second PCR of about 7 to 12 cycles used a sample-barcoded 5' primer and a J-beta primer mix. TCRdb used MiXCR to reprocess the 5' RACE reads, holding one entry per CDR3 protein. The data contain 1.5 million to 2 million distinct CDR3 sequences, 25% to 30% of them seen just once; the ten biggest clones take up over 7%. Sequenced input: blood. The receptors come from a woman aged 25 to 39 in good health.

There are many counts of this clonotype. The chain recombines TRBV6-2 or TRBV6-3 with TRBJ2-7, with D perhaps matching TRBD1 (5 bases). CDR3 size: 15 residues. V lost 0 bases, J lost 2 bases, and 11 bases lay in between. Germline lookup yields CDR1 MNHEY and CDR2 SVGEGT. The CDR3 coding sequence is TGTGCCAGCAGTTACTCGTTTACAGGAGCCTACGAGCAGTACTTC. Its protein product is CASSYSFTGAYEQYF.

This clonotype occurred a few times. The V and J genes are TRBV14 and TRBJ2-1, with 8 bases fitting TRBD2. The CDR3 is 14 residues long. Germline-derived CDR1 and CDR2 are SGHDN and FVKESK. Germline trimming cut 6 bases from V and 9 bases from J; bases unmatched to any gene: 10. The CDR3 region is CASRHHGRAGEQFF. The CDR3 DNA reads as TGTGCCAGCAGACACCACGGGAGGGCCGGTGAGCAGTTCTTC.

There are many counts of this clonotype. This rearrangement joins TRBV7-3 to TRBJ2-7; 8 bases match TRBD1. The ends lost 6 bases at V and 3 bases at J; junction bases unmatched: 4. The germline V gene encodes CDR1 SGHTA and CDR2 FQGTGA. The CDR3 has 13 residues. This CDR3 reads CASSRDRNYEQYF. CDR3 coding DNA: TGTGCCAGCAGTCGGGACAGGAACTACGAGCAGTACTTC.

In its sample, this clonotype was seen many times. This chain joins TRBV7-3 and TRBJ1-2, with D unclear. The CDR3 is 13 residues long. The ends were cut back, 1 base at V and 8 bases at J, with 11 bases in the middle. The germline gives CDR1 SGHTA, CDR2 FQGTGA. The CDR3 DNA follows: TGTGCCAGCAGCTTAAGGAGGGCCGGCGGCTACACCTTC. This gives the protein CASSLRRAGGYTF. Based on the CDR3 plus reference TRBV7-3 and TRBJ1-2, the full variable domain is GAGVSQTPSNKVTEKGKYVELRCDPISGHTALYWYRQSLGQGPEFLIYFQGTGAADDSGLPNDRFFAVRPEGSVSTLKIQRTERGDSAVYLCASSLRRAGGYTFGSGTRLTVV.

The CDR3 sequence: CASSIPTSGREQYF. The CDR3, as DNA: TGTGCCAGCAGCATACCCACTAGCGGCAGGGAGCAGTACTTC. The chain has TRBV7-2 and TRBJ2-7; 8 bases fit TRBD2. This CDR3 is built from 14 residues. Germline V gives CDR1 SGHTA, CDR2 FQGNSA. Trimming took 5 bases from V and 7 from J; bases not matched to a gene: 10. The full variable domain, rest sourced from reference TRBV7-2 and TRBJ2-7, is GAGVSQSPSNKVTEKGKDVELRCDPISGHTALYWYRQSLGQGLEFLIYFQGNSAPDKSGLPSDRFSAERTGGSVSTLTIQRTQQEDSAVYLCASSIPTSGREQYFGPGTRLTVT.

The chain links TRBV9 to TRBJ2-5, with D unclear. TRBJ2-7 explains the end of the DNA better; the J call may be wrong. The CDR3 length is 16 residues. Germline lookup yields CDR1 SGDLS and CDR2 YYNGEE. The CDR3 coding sequence is TGTGCCAGCAGCGTGGTAAAGGACGCTCGACCCTACGAGCAGTACTTC. As protein: CASSVVKDARPYEQYF.

The gene calls are TRBV2 and TRBJ2-1; D perhaps matches TRBD1 (7 bases). The V and J ends lost 7 bases and 10 bases respectively, with 23 bases between them. The CDR3 length is 15 residues. The germline V gene has CDR1 SNHLY and CDR2 FYNNEI. The CDR3 nucleotides read TGTGCCAGCATATCGGCGCCCGGGGGACAGAGAGAGCAGTTCTTC. Its translation: CASISAPGGQREQFF.

The chain is built from TRBV7-2 and TRBJ2-3; no definite D call. This CDR3 is 15 amino acids long. Germline-derived CDR1 and CDR2 are SGHTA and FQGNSA. Between the trimmed V and J ends, which lost 5 bases and 0 bases, there was a span of 12 bases. CDR3 residues: CASSAEIPSTDTQYF. CDR3 DNA: TGTGCCAGCAGCGCAGAGATACCTAGCACAGATACGCAGTATTTT.

This chain connects TRBV6-5 to TRBJ2-7, with D unresolved. The CDR3 has 12 residues. Germline CDR1 reads MNHEY; CDR2 reads SVGAGI. Trimming stripped 10 bases from V and 3 bases from J, with 13 bases between. CDR3 DNA: TGTGCCACCACCCGTGGAAGCTACGAGCAGTACTTC. It specifies CATTRGSYEQYF.

On this clonotype itself: The junction departs from the called germline gene at one end, perhaps through a read error. The chain employs TRBV11-2 and TRBJ2-5; the match to TRBD2 covers 13 bases. The CDR3 consists of 17 residues. The germline CDR1 and CDR2 sequences are SGHAT and FQNNGV. The CDR3 DNA is TGTGCCAGCAGCCGTAGAGGACTAGCGGGGGTGTTAGAGACCCAGTATTTC. Residues: CASSRRGLAGVLETQYF.

This chain connects TRBV6-6 to TRBJ2-7, with 8 bases that match TRBD2. Trimming cost V 7 bases and J 4 bases; bases outside gene matches: 6. The germline V gene has CDR1 MNHNY and CDR2 SVGAGI (reference sequence). This CDR3 has 13 amino acids. CDR3 sequence reads: CASKLAANYEQYF. In DNA form, the CDR3 reads TGTGCCAGCAAACTAGCGGCAAATTACGAGCAGTACTTC.

The rearrangement joins TRBV7-9 to TRBJ1-5, with 7 positions matching TRBD1. V trimming: 7 bases; J trimming: 2 bases; junction bases outside the gene matches: 5. The germline V gene has CDR1 SEHNR and CDR2 FQNEAQ (reference sequence). CDR3 length: 14 residues. The CDR3 is CASNQGDRNQPQHF. CDR3 coding DNA: TGTGCCAGCAACCAGGGGGACCGCAATCAGCCCCAGCATTTT.

V gene TRBV15 combines with J gene TRBJ1-1; unclear D gene. This CDR3 is built from 18 residues. Trimming took off 0 bases at V and 0 bases at J, with 17 bases between the two ends. Germline V gives CDR1 LNHNV, CDR2 YYDKDF (reference sequence). The CDR3 protein is CATSRDRVLQVLNTEAFF. CDR3 sequence (DNA): TGTGCCACCAGCAGAGATAGGGTTTTGCAGGTTTTGAACACTGAAGCTTTCTTT.

The chain joins TRBV4-1 to TRBJ2-1, with D maybe TRBD2 (5 bases). The CDR3 has 14 residues. The germline gives CDR1 MGHRA, CDR2 YSYEKL. The V end lost 5 bases, the J end lost 9 bases, and 17 bases lay between the germline ends. The DNA for the CDR3 is TGCGCCAGCAGCAAAGCCCCCTTCGGAGGTGAGCAGTTCTTC. Its translation: CASSKAPFGGEQFF.

In its sample, this clonotype was seen a few times. The rearrangement links TRBV5-6 to TRBJ1-2; tentative D call: TRBD1 (6 bases). Between the trimmed V and J ends, which lost 4 bases and 8 bases, there was a span of 21 bases. The germline V gene has CDR1 SGHDT and CDR2 YYEEEE. The CDR3 runs to 15 residues. In nucleotides, the CDR3 is TGTGCCAGCAGCGTGCTTCCGGGGGCCGCCGCGGGCTACACCTTC. This encodes CASSVLPGAAAGYTF.

The table lists this clonotype with many counts. The rearrangement uses TRBV20-1 and TRBJ2-1, with D possibly being TRBD1 or TRBD2 (6 bases each). Germline CDR1 and CDR2: DFQATT and SNEGSKA (reference sequence). This CDR3 is 15 amino acids long. V gave up 0 bases and J gave up 2 bases, with 11 bases separating them. CDR3 DNA sequence: TGCAGTGCTAGAGATCGAGGGGGGACCTACAATGAGCAGTTCTTC. It yields the protein CSARDRGGTYNEQFF.

This chain connects TRBV5-1 to TRBJ1-1, with no clear D. V was pared by 7 bases and J by 1 base, with 5 bases between. The germline V gene has CDR1 SGHRS and CDR2 YFSETQ. The CDR3 is 11 residues long. The CDR3 is CASVGNTEAFF. The CDR3 DNA is TGCGCCAGCGTAGGGAACACTGAAGCTTTCTTT.

Worth noting for this clonotype: This may arise from a read error, as a much more abundant clone is one base away. The rearrangement joins TRBV10-3 to TRBJ2-7; 10 positions match TRBD1. The ends lost 7 bases at V and 0 bases at J; junction bases unmatched: 9. The CDR3 spans 16 residues. Looked up from germline, CDR1 is ENHRY and CDR2 is SYGVKD. CDR3 loop: CAIINDRGHNSYEQYF. The CDR3 bases are TGTGCCATCATTAACGACAGGGGGCACAACTCCTACGAGCAGTACTTC.

The chain recombines TRBV20-1 with TRBJ2-1; TRBD1 matches at 9 bases. With 5 bases clipped from V and 9 bases from J, the junction kept 14 bases outside the gene matches. The CDR3 covers 15 residues. CDR1 and CDR2 (germline): DFQATT, SNEGSKA (reference sequence). This chain's CDR3 is CSASDRDRVPFEQFF. CDR3 bases: TGCAGTGCTTCAGACCGGGACAGGGTTCCCTTTGAGCAGTTCTTC.

This clonotype was counted between two and nine times. This chain uses TRBV6-6 with TRBJ2-4; no clear D. The tail of the sequence fits TRBJ2-5 better, so the J call may be wrong. The germline V gene encodes CDR1 MNHNY and CDR2 SVGAGI (reference sequence). This CDR3 spans 15 amino acids. CDR3 residues: CASSSFDDTSQTQYF. Here the CDR3 DNA reads TGTGCCAGCAGTTCCTTCGACGATACGAGTCAGACCCAGTACTTC.

The chain couples TRBV25-1 to TRBJ1-2; D unclear. Germline lookup yields CDR1 MGHDK and CDR2 SYGVNS. The V end lost 0 bases, the J end lost 3 bases, and 14 bases lay between the germline ends. This CDR3 comprises 16 residues. The CDR3 region has the DNA TGTGCCAGCAGTGAATACGCGGGCGGAGCCTACTATGGCTACACCTTC. Protein sequence: CASSEYAGGAYYGYTF.

This chain uses TRBV6-6 with TRBJ2-2; D remains ambiguous. The CDR3 sequence is 16 residues long. V dropped 0 bases and J dropped 2 bases, with 10 bases sitting between them. The germline V gene has CDR1 MNHNY and CDR2 SVGAGI (reference sequence). The chain's CDR3 is CASSYSAGSNTGELFF. The CDR3 bases are TGTGCCAGCAGTTACTCGGCAGGATCAAACACCGGGGAGCTGTTTTTT.

The chain employs TRBV10-3 and TRBJ2-7, with 8 bases aligning to TRBD1. V shed 2 bases and J 2 bases; nucleotides not matched to a gene: 5. CDR3 length equals 15 residues. Germline V CDR1 and CDR2: ENHRY, SYGVKD. CDR3 region: CAISEAGTGAYEQYF. For the CDR3, the DNA is TGTGCCATCAGTGAGGCCGGGACAGGAGCCTACGAGCAGTACTTC.

As regards this clonotype: A much more abundant neighbour one base away suggests this may be a read error. V is TRBV30 and J is TRBJ2-5, with a tentative D call TRBD2 (5 bases). The CDR3 is 12 amino acids. Germline V gene lookup returns CDR1 GTSNPN and CDR2 SVGIG (reference sequence). The CDR3: CARRFATREQYF. CDR3 sequence (DNA): TGTGCCAGGAGGTTCGCGACGAGAGAGCAGTACTTC.

In this sample, this clonotype turned up many times. This sequence joins TRBV5-1 and TRBJ2-7, with unresolved D. The CDR3 extends over 10 amino acids. The V end was cut by 4 bases, the J end by 6 bases, with 5 bases between. From germline, CDR1 is SGHRS and CDR2 YFSETQ. The CDR3 DNA is TGCGCCAGCAGCGCCCTCGAGCAGTACTTC. It yields the protein CASSALEQYF.

The V and J genes are TRBV7-2 and TRBJ2-3, with TRBD2 identical over 11 bases. Trimming cost V 4 bases and J 5 bases; bases outside gene matches: 8. The CDR3 is made up of 16 amino acids. Germline V gene lookup returns CDR1 SGHTA and CDR2 FQGNSA. CDR3 residues: CASSSPSGGCLDTQYF. The CDR3 bases are TGTGCCAGCAGCTCTCCTAGCGGGGGGTGTTTAGATACGCAGTATTTT. Looking up the rest from reference TRBV7-2 and TRBJ2-3 gives the full variable domain: GAGVSQSPSNKVTEKGKDVELRCDPISGHTALYWYRQSLGQGLEFLIYFQGNSAPDKSGLPSDRFSAERTGGSVSTLTIQRTQQEDSAVYLCASSSPSGGCLDTQYFGPGTRLTVL.

The count of this clonotype is one. The genes are TRBV7-2 and TRBJ2-5; 8 nucleotides line up with TRBD2. This CDR3 spans 12 amino acids. The germline V gene has CDR1 SGHTA and CDR2 FQGNSA. J lost 13 bases, V lost 5 bases, and 9 bases had no gene match. This chain's CDR3 is CASSTGGLDWYF. In DNA, the CDR3 is TGTGCCAGCAGCACCGGGGGACTAGATTGGTACTTC.

CDR3 loop: CSAPGGHEGTDTQYF. CDR3 DNA: TGCAGTGCTCCAGGGGGGCACGAGGGCACAGATACGCAGTATTTT. The chain has TRBV20-1 and TRBJ2-3; a weak D match, TRBD1 (7 bases). CDR1 and CDR2 from the germline V gene are DFQATT and SNEGSKA (reference sequence). This CDR3 is built from 15 residues. Trimming pared 5 bases from V and 1 base from J, leaving 16 bases between.

The chain joins TRBV24-1 to TRBJ1-6, with D maybe TRBD1 (5 bases). V was trimmed by 9 bases and J by 10 bases, leaving 18 bases between them. The germline V gene has CDR1 KGHDR and CDR2 SFDVKD. The CDR3 extends over 14 amino acids. The CDR3 DNA reads as TGTGCCACCCAGGCCGGGACCAAGGGATCACCCCTCCACTTT. Translation gives CATQAGTKGSPLHF.